These 23 T cell receptor beta chains were sequenced from one sample in a study of graft-versus-host responses after intestinal transplantation. Their antigen targets remain unknown. The table came from immunoSEQ multiplex PCR; TCRdb's copy has only in-frame clones and leaves some out. This table has about 93,000 clones, about 93% appearing once. The material sequenced was unstimulated CD8+ T cells sorted from spleen or lymph node cells, taken before intestinal transplant. Source of these receptors: a human donor who received an intestinal transplant.

J is TRBJ2-7 and V is TRBV27, with D tentatively TRBD2 (6 bases). The germline CDR1 and CDR2 sequences are MNHEY and SMNVEV (reference sequence). Trimming took off 0 bases at V and 0 bases at J, with 9 bases between the two ends. There are 15 residues in the CDR3. The CDR3 nucleotides are TGTGCCAGCAGTTTATCTACGGGAGCCTCCTACGAGCAGTACTTC. Translating gives CASSLSTGASYEQYF.

CDR3 nucleotide sequence: TGTGCCAGTAGTCACTTCCCCATGAACACTGAAGCTTTCTTT. This encodes CASSHFPMNTEAFF. The chain has TRBV19 and TRBJ1-1; D is unresolved. The V end was cut by 5 bases, the J end by 0 bases, with 10 bases between. The CDR3 runs to 14 residues. Looked up from germline, CDR1 is LNHDA and CDR2 is SQIVND (reference sequence).

The CDR3 DNA sequence: TGCGCCAGCAGCTCCAGCGGGAACACTGAAGCTTTCTTT. It specifies CASSSSGNTEAFF. V is TRBV5-1 and J is TRBJ1-1, with D hard to call. This CDR3 is 13 amino acids long. The V and J ends lost 3 bases and 1 base respectively, with 7 bases between them. Germline CDR1 reads SGHRS; CDR2 reads YFSETQ.

The CDR3 here is CASSPGTNQPQHF. CDR3 sequence (DNA): TGTGCCAGCAGCCCCGGGACTAATCAGCCCCAGCATTTT. The chain uses TRBV9 and TRBJ1-5, with a weak D call TRBD1 (5 bases). Germline lookup yields CDR1 SGDLS and CDR2 YYNGEE. Trimming pared 4 bases from V and 4 bases from J, leaving 9 bases between. This CDR3 spans 13 amino acids.

The chain couples TRBV7-6 to TRBJ2-7; D call uncertain. V was pared by 0 bases and J by 5 bases, with 8 bases between. Germline CDR1 reads SGHVS; CDR2 reads FNYEAQ. The CDR3 has 13 residues. The CDR3 DNA reads TGTGCCAGCAGCTTAGCCGGGTCTGACGAGCAGTACTTC. Its protein is CASSLAGSDEQYF.

The V call is TRBV18, the J call TRBJ1-2; a possible D gene is TRBD1 (6 bases). Deletions cut 3 bases from V and 4 bases from J, with 9 bases between. Germline V gene sequence: CDR1 KGHSH, CDR2 LQKENI. This CDR3 contains 13 residues. Written as DNA, the CDR3 is TGTGCCAGCTCACCCCGGACAGCCTATGGCTACACCTTC. This encodes CASSPRTAYGYTF.

This clone was counted a single time. This chain connects TRBV6-5 to TRBJ1-2; possible D gene TRBD1, 6 bases. V lost 5 bases and J lost 6, with 13 bases in between. The germline CDR1 and CDR2 sequences are MNHEY and SVGAGI. The CDR3 has 13 amino acids. CDR3 region: CASSPPGDNGYTF. CDR3 DNA sequence: TGTGCCAGCAGTCCGCCAGGGGACAATGGCTACACCTTC.

The chain links TRBV5-6 to TRBJ2-1; perhaps TRBD2 as D (5 bases). V lost 5 bases and J lost 0, with 15 bases in between. The CDR3 loop spans 16 amino acids. Germline V CDR1 and CDR2: SGHDT, YYEEEE. CDR3 nucleotides: TGTGCCAGCAGTCCTGGACTCCTAACCTCCTACAATGAGCAGTTCTTC. It codes for CASSPGLLTSYNEQFF.

This clone was recorded once. The chain is built from TRBV9 and TRBJ2-3, with 9 bases that match TRBD1. The CDR3 is 18 amino acids. V gave up 3 bases and J gave up 0 bases; unmatched junction bases: 11. CDR1 and CDR2 (germline): SGDLS, YYNGEE. This CDR3 is CASSGPGTGSRSTDTQYF. The CDR3 nucleotides read TGTGCCAGCAGCGGTCCCGGGACAGGGTCGAGGAGCACAGATACGCAGTATTTT. The full variable domain, in which reference TRBV9 and TRBJ2-3 provide the parts outside the CDR3, is DSGVTQTPKHLITATGQRVTLRCSPRSGDLSVYWYQQSLDQGLQFLIQYYNGEERAKGNILERFSAQQFPDLHSELNLSSLELGDSALYFCASSGPGTGSRSTDTQYFGPGTRLTVL.

V usage is TRBV5-1 and J usage is TRBJ1-1; possible D gene TRBD1, 6 bases. This CDR3 has 15 residues. Trimming took 4 bases from V and 4 from J, leaving 17 bases between them. Per germline, CDR1 SGHRS and CDR2 YFSETQ. The CDR3, as DNA: TGCGCCAGCAGCGTCGTGGGGGCCGCGACCACTGAAGCTTTCTTT. Translation gives CASSVVGAATTEAFF.

The genes are TRBV19 and TRBJ2-7; 11 bases agree with TRBD2. The CDR3 sequence is 14 residues long. Losses at the gene ends were 4 bases for V and 1 base for J; bases not matched to a gene: 0. Germline assignment: CDR1 LNHDA and CDR2 SQIVND (reference sequence). The DNA for the CDR3 is TGTGCCAGTAGTACTAGCGGGAGGTCCTACGAGCAGTACTTC. Its translation is CASSTSGRSYEQYF.

This chain joins TRBV11-2 and TRBJ1-4; perhaps TRBD1 as D (6 bases). Between the trimmed V and J ends, which lost 1 base and 2 bases, there was a span of 11 bases. Germline CDR1 reads SGHAT; CDR2 reads FQNNGV. This CDR3 spans 16 amino acids. CDR3 sequence (DNA): TGTGCCAGCAGCTTAGGTCTGGGACACACTAATGAAAAACTGTTTTTT. It codes for CASSLGLGHTNEKLFF.

Only one count was recorded for this clone. The chain has TRBV4-1 and TRBJ1-1, with D hard to call. V lost 3 bases and J 11 bases, leaving 13 bases between the germline ends. Germline V gives CDR1 MGHRA, CDR2 YSYEKL. The CDR3 has 12 residues. The CDR3 DNA follows: TGCGCCAGCAGCCATCCACAATCTTCGGCTTTCTTT. This encodes CASSHPQSSAFF.

This chain links TRBV6-1 with TRBJ2-1, with 9 positions matching TRBD1. The junction had 8 bases not matched to a gene; V was cut back by 7 bases and J by 4 bases. Germline lookup yields CDR1 MNHNS and CDR2 SASEGT. The CDR3 runs to 15 residues. The CDR3 coding sequence is TGTGCCAGCAACGCAGACAGGGGGTCTTACAATGAGCAGTTCTTC. It encodes CASNADRGSYNEQFF.

The chain carries TRBV19 and TRBJ2-1; D might be TRBD1 (6 bases). This CDR3 region has 17 residues. Germline-derived CDR1 and CDR2 are LNHDA and SQIVND (reference sequence). V gave up 6 bases and J gave up 0 bases, with 18 bases separating them. DNA of the CDR3: TGTGCCAGTAGCTACAGGGAACCCACTAGCTCCTACAATGAGCAGTTCTTC. As protein: CASSYREPTSSYNEQFF.

V and J are TRBV7-2 and TRBJ2-7, with 8 bases fitting TRBD2. Germline V lookup: CDR1 SGHTA, CDR2 FQGNSA. The CDR3 is 14 residues long. Germline trimming cut 2 bases from V and 1 base from J; bases unmatched to any gene: 1. CDR3 nucleotide sequence: TGTGCCAGCAGCTTAACTAGCGGTTCCTACGAGCAGTACTTC. This encodes CASSLTSGSYEQYF.

The chain couples TRBV27 to TRBJ2-1, with 7 positions matching TRBD2. CDR3 length: 14 residues. Per the germline V gene, CDR1 is MNHEY and CDR2 is SMNVEV (reference sequence). V shed 5 bases, J shed 1 base, and the junction held 2 bases outside the gene matches. CDR3 in DNA: TGTGCCAGCAGTCCTAGCGGATCCTACAATGAGCAGTTCTTC. Protein: CASSPSGSYNEQFF.

The J gene is TRBJ1-1, the V gene TRBV19; 8 nucleotides align to TRBD1. Trimming removed 5 bases from V and 1 base from J; junction bases left unmatched: 9. From germline, CDR1 is LNHDA and CDR2 SQIVND (reference sequence). The CDR3 consists of 16 residues. For the CDR3, the DNA is TGTGCCAGTAGTGAATTACCGGGACAGGAGAACACTGAAGCTTTCTTT. Translation: CASSELPGQENTEAFF.

This chain links TRBV4-1 with TRBJ2-7; tentatively, D is TRBD1 (6 bases). The CDR3 contains 15 residues. Germline-derived CDR1 and CDR2 are MGHRA and YSYEKL. V lost 0 bases, J lost 4 bases, and 13 bases lay in between. CDR3 DNA sequence: TGCGCCAGCAGCCAAGACGAGACAGGACGATACGAGCAGTACTTC. Encoded protein: CASSQDETGRYEQYF.

In this sample, this clone turned up a few times. CDR3 coding DNA: TGTGCCAGCAGCTTTTTGGAGCGGATGAACACTGAAGCTTTCTTT. Translated: CASSFLERMNTEAFF. This chain connects TRBV7-9 to TRBJ1-1; D is undetermined. Germline V CDR1 and CDR2: SEHNR, FQNEAQ (reference sequence). With 3 bases removed from V and 0 bases from J, the gap between germline ends came to 11 bases. The CDR3 covers 15 residues.

The chain carries TRBV14 and TRBJ2-1; TRBD2 matches at 7 bases. Germline loops: CDR1 SGHDN, CDR2 FVKESK. The trim removed 2 bases at V and 2 bases at J, leaving 9 bases unmatched. CDR3 length equals 17 residues. CDR3 sequence (DNA): TGTGCCAGCAGCCAAAGCTTTGGACTAGTAGCCTACAATGAGCAGTTCTTC. It specifies CASSQSFGLVAYNEQFF.

V and J are TRBV6-5 and TRBJ1-6, with D possibly matching TRBD1 (5 bases). Trimming stripped 2 bases from V and 9 bases from J, with 11 bases between. Germline-derived CDR1 and CDR2 are MNHEY and SVGAGI. The CDR3 is 14 amino acids. The CDR3 region has the DNA TGTGCCAGCAGTTACGGGCAGGGCCTTTCACCCCTCCACTTT. Its protein is CASSYGQGLSPLHF.

The chain employs TRBV5-1 and TRBJ1-3, with a possible D match to TRBD1 (6 bases). CDR1 and CDR2 from the germline V gene are SGHRS and YFSETQ. With 4 bases removed from V and 3 bases from J, the gap between germline ends came to 14 bases. The CDR3 is 15 residues long. The CDR3 bases are TGCGCCAGCAGCCCGAACACAGGGTTTGGAAACACCATATATTTT. This gives the protein CASSPNTGFGNTIYF.